The rows below give T cell receptor beta chains drawn from one sample of a study of T cells after posttransplantation cyclophosphamide. The data were produced by immunoSEQ multiplex PCR, yet TCRdb's version contains in-frame clones alone and is incomplete. The profile covers tens of thousands of clones, none occurring a single time. The sequenced material came from PBMCs. These receptors all come from a man in his fifties or sixties in good health, CMV-negative, and a related stem cell transplant donor. The CDR3 runs from the conserved cysteine through the conserved F or W. The D gene is left open where the match is weak. Clone size is not always given. Where it is, it says once, few, many or a class for expanded clones.

many	TRBD2	TRBV7-3	TRBJ2-7	TGTGCCAGCAGCTCGGGACTAGCGGCCAACGAGCAGTACTTC	CASSSGLAANEQYF
many	NA	TRBV7-2	TRBJ2-7	TGTGCCAGCAGCCCCTTTCAGGGGTACGAGCAGTACTTC	CASSPFQGYEQYF
many	TRBD2	TRBV5-5	TRBJ2-1	TGTGCCAGCAGCTTAAACCCACGAACTAGCGGGAGGGCCTTTGAGTTCTTC	CASSLNPRTSGRAFEFF
many	TRBD1	TRBV28	TRBJ1-2	TGTGCCAGTGGGGGACAGAACTATGGCTACACCTTC	CASGGQNYGYTF
many	NA	TRBV19	TRBJ2-2	TGTGCCAGTAGTCCAACAGCAACCGGGGAGCTGTTTTTT	CASSPTATGELFF
many	NA	TRBV10-3	TRBJ1-1	TGTGCCACGACAAACAGACAAGACACTGAAGCTTTCTTT	CATTNRQDTEAFF
many	NA	TRBV30	TRBJ2-2	TGTGCCTGGAGTCCCCAGGGGCGGGGGATCACCGGGGAGCTGTTTTTT	CAWSPQGRGITGELFF
many	NA	TRBV5-8	TRBJ1-4	TGTGCCAGCAGCTTGCTTTCCGGGGCAACTAATGAAAAACTGTTTTTT	CASSLLSGATNEKLFF
many	NA	TRBV6-6	TRBJ2-7	TGTGCCAGCACCCAGGGGTCCAGACTTAACGAGCAGTACTTC	CASTQGSRLNEQYF
many	NA	TRBV6-6	TRBJ2-5	TGTGCCAGCAGTTACTCTCGAGGGCAAGAGACCCAGTACTTC	CASSYSRGQETQYF
many	TRBD2	TRBV7-9	TRBJ2-7	TGTGCCAGCAGCTTAGAAGGGGGACTAGCGGGATTGGACGAGCAGTACTTC	CASSLEGGLAGLDEQYF
many	NA	TRBV7-8	TRBJ2-7	TGTGCCAGCAGCTTATCCCCTATATATGGCGAGCAGTACTTC	CASSLSPIYGEQYF
many	TRBD1	TRBV27	TRBJ1-2	TGTGCCAGTTCCCCGGGACAGGGGGCCAAAAGGGATGGGGGCTACACCTTC	CASSPGQGAKRDGGYTF
many	NA	TRBV6-5	TRBJ2-3	TGTGCCAGCAGTTACTCGAGGAGGGCAGATACGCAGTATTTT	CASSYSRRADTQYF
many	TRBD1	TRBV4-1	TRBJ1-1	TGCGCCAGCGGACCAGGGGGCGCTTGGACTGAAGCTTTCTTT	CASGPGGAWTEAFF
many	TRBD2	TRBV4-1	TRBJ2-3	TGCGCCAGCAGCCGTCTGGGACTAGCGGGAGGGCCGGGGTTCGCGGATACGCAGTATTTT	CASSRLGLAGGPGFADTQYF
many	NA	TRBV5-1	TRBJ1-1	TGCGCCACCTCGAGGCAGGGCTCGGGCACTGAAGCTTTCTTT	CATSRQGSGTEAFF
many	NA	TRBV7-3	TRBJ2-6	TGTGCCAGCAGCTTAACGTTTCCGGCAGGGACTGGGGCCAACGTCCTGACTTTC	CASSLTFPAGTGANVLTF
many	NA	TRBV4-1	TRBJ2-1	TGCGCCAGCAGCCAAGGGCCTAGCTCCTACAATGAGCAGTTCTTC	CASSQGPSSYNEQFF
many	NA	TRBV18	TRBJ1-1	TGTGCCAGCTCACCGATAGACAGCCACACTGAAGCTTTCTTT	CASSPIDSHTEAFF
many	NA	TRBV19	TRBJ2-4	TGTGCCAGTGGTTTGGGGAGGAGGGACATTCAGTACTTC	CASGLGRRDIQYF
NA	TRBD1	TRBV23-1	TRBJ2-1	TGCGCCAGCAGTCACAGGGGGCAGGGGGGCAATGAGCAGTTCTTC	CASSHRGQGGNEQFF
many	NA	TRBV7-2	TRBJ2-1	TGTGCCAGCAGCCAGGCTTCGGGGGCCTACAATGAGCAGTTCTTC	CASSQASGAYNEQFF
many	NA	TRBV2	TRBJ2-3	TGTGCCAGCAGCGTTGCCGGAGATACGCAGTATTTT	CASSVAGDTQYF
many	NA	TRBV6-7	TRBJ1-1	TGTGCCAGCAGTCCAAAACAGGGGAACACTGAAGCTTTCTTT	CASSPKQGNTEAFF
many	NA	TRBV5-1	TRBJ2-3	TGCGCCAGCAGCTTGGACTCAGATACGCAGTATTTT	CASSLDSDTQYF
many	TRBD2	TRBV5-7	TRBJ2-5	TGTGCCAGCAGCGGCAGGGAGGGACCGGGTGTGGAGACCCAGTACTTC	CASSGREGPGVETQYF
many	TRBD2	TRBV13	TRBJ2-1	TGTGCCAGCAGCTTAATTTTGGCGGGAGGGAACAATGAGCAGTTCTTC	CASSLILAGGNNEQFF
many	TRBD1	TRBV6-5	TRBJ1-4	TGTGCCAGCAGTCAAACAGGGGGCACTGAAAAACTGTTTTTT	CASSQTGGTEKLFF
many	TRBD1	TRBV2	TRBJ1-2	TGTGCCAGCAGTGAAGGGACAGGGCGATGGTATGGCTACACCTTC	CASSEGTGRWYGYTF
many	TRBD2	TRBV4-2	TRBJ2-3	TGTGCCAGCAGTCGTAGCGGGAGTCCGACAGATACGCAGTATTTT	CASSRSGSPTDTQYF